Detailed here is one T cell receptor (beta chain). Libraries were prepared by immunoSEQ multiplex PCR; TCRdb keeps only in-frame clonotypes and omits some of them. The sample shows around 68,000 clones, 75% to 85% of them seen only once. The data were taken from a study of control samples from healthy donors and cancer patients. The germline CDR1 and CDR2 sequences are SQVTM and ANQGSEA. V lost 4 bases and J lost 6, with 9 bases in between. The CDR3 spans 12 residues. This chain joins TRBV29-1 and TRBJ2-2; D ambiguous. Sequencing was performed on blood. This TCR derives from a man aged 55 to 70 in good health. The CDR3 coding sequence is TGCAGCGTTGCTTGGTTCGCCGGGGAGCTGTTTTTT. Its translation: CSVAWFAGELFF.